Detailed here is one TCR beta chain. Antigen unknown. The CDR3 has 13 amino acids. The V and J ends lost 0 bases and 9 bases respectively, with 9 bases between them. Germline values: CDR1 ENHRY, CDR2 SYGVKD. This sample is part of a study of CD8 T cells in Susac syndrome. The study's findings and limits: The study's TCR sequencing and HLA analysis drew on a certain number of individuals. That number was acknowledged as relatively small.

High-throughput TCR beta sequencing covered peripheral CD8+ and CD4+ T cells. In contrast to the negatively isolated CD8+ and CD4+ T cells, TEMRA cells were FACS-enriched. Reverse transcription used roughly 0.5 to 1 ug RNA and random hexamers. An immunoSEQ multiplex PCR amplified TCR beta CDR3 over 54 Vbeta and 13 Jbeta. From the immunoSEQ multiplex PCR reads, TCRdb called clonotypes with MiXCR, one entry per CDR3 protein. The data hold under 150,000 distinct CDR3 sequences, with 80% to 85% observed a single time. Sequenced sample: CD8+ T cells from PBMCs. The chain joins TRBV10-3 to TRBJ1-3; D unresolved. This receptor was identified in a human donor with multiple sclerosis. The CDR3 is CAISESGPRTIYF. The DNA for the CDR3 is TGTGCCATCAGTGAGTCAGGCCCTCGCACCATATATTTT.